Listed below are T cell receptor beta chains from one sample, sequenced in a study of T cells after yellow fever vaccination. From the 5' RACE reads, TCRdb called clonotypes with MiXCR, one entry per CDR3 protein. The sample yields 250,000 to 300,000 distinct CDR3 sequences, roughly 4.8% seen once. The sequenced sample was CD4+ T cells sorted from PBMCs, obtained on the day of the yellow fever booster vaccination. The receptor source for this set is a man younger than 35 who received the YFV17D yellow fever vaccine. CDR3s include the opening cysteine and the closing phenylalanine or tryptophan. The D gene is left open where the match is weak. Clone size is shown for a subset of rows, as once, few, many or a class of expanded clone.

cdr3_nt cdr3_aa clone_size j_call d_call v_call
TGTGCCAGCAGCTCCCGCCCGACTGGCGGGGTTAGGTTCTTC CASSSRPTGGVRFF few TRBJ2-1 NA TRBV7-2
TGTGCCAGCAGCCAAGATAACCGAGGGGACTATGGCTACACCTTC CASSQDNRGDYGYTF few TRBJ1-2 NA TRBV4-2
TGCAGTGCTAACCGACAGGCGATTCTCTATGGCTACACCTTC CSANRQAILYGYTF few TRBJ1-2 NA TRBV20-1
TGTGCCAGCAGCCTTGCGGGCGGTCTTATGAACACTGAAGCTTTCTTT CASSLAGGLMNTEAFF few TRBJ1-1 NA TRBV11-3
TGCGCCAGCAGTGGATGGACAGGGCGGAGCAATCAGCCCCAGCATTTT CASSGWTGRSNQPQHF NA TRBJ1-5 TRBD1 TRBV10-2
TGTGCCAGCAGGGGGGTAAACTCTGGGGCCAACGTCCTGACTTTC CASRGVNSGANVLTF few TRBJ2-6 NA TRBV6-5
TGTGCCAGCAGCTTCCGCCCGACAGGCTCCTACGAGCAGTACTTC CASSFRPTGSYEQYF NA TRBJ2-7 NA TRBV5-4
TGCGCCAGCAGCGTCACAGGGGCCGATTCACCCCTCCACTTT CASSVTGADSPLHF many TRBJ1-6 TRBD1 TRBV5-1
TGTGCCAGCAGTTACTCGAACGGGAATCAGCCCCAGCATTTT CASSYSNGNQPQHF few TRBJ1-5 NA TRBV6-5
TGTGCCAGCAGCTTAGGGGGCAGGGGGCAGGCCGGGGAGCTGTTTTTT CASSLGGRGQAGELFF NA TRBJ2-2 TRBD1 TRBV7-8
TGTGCCAGCAGTTTGCTAGCGGGGGGAAATGCCGGGGAGCTGTTTTTT CASSLLAGGNAGELFF once TRBJ2-2 TRBD2 TRBV12-3/TRBV12-4
TGCAGTGCTAGTGGCGGAGGATTCAATCAGCCCCAGCATTTT CSASGGGFNQPQHF few TRBJ1-5 NA TRBV20-1
TGCAGTGCTAGAGTATTGGGGTCTGGAAACACCATATATTTT CSARVLGSGNTIYF NA TRBJ1-3 NA TRBV20-1
TGTGCCAGCTCACCACTCGGATTGATAACAGGGCCGAGCTCCTACAATGAGCAGTTCTTC CASSPLGLITGPSSYNEQFF many TRBJ2-1 NA TRBV18
TGCAGTGCTAGCGGACGGGGAGTAGAGCAGTACTTC CSASGRGVEQYF many TRBJ2-7 NA TRBV20-1
TGTGCCAGCAGCTTAGCTCGGGGGCTCCAAGAGACCCAGTACTTC CASSLARGLQETQYF few TRBJ2-5 NA TRBV7-2
TGTGCCAGCAGGCAGTTCCCCTACGAGCAGTACTTC CASRQFPYEQYF NA TRBJ2-7 NA TRBV28
TGCGCCAGCAGCCATACAGGGAGGGAAGGAAGAACAGATACGCAGTATTTT CASSHTGREGRTDTQYF once TRBJ2-3 NA TRBV4-1
TGCAGTGCTAGGAGAGCGGGAAGCTCCTACGAGCAGTACTTC CSARRAGSSYEQYF NA TRBJ2-7 TRBD2 TRBV20-1
TGCGCCAGCAGCTTGAGTGCAGAGAACAATGAGCAGTTCTTC CASSLSAENNEQFF NA TRBJ2-1 NA TRBV5-1
TGCGCCAGCAGCCCCCCGGTCGGGGGGTCTAATCAAGCTTTCTTT CASSPPVGGSNQAFF few TRBJ1-1 NA TRBV5-1
TGTGCCATCCGCGAACCGGGACAGGGGAGCACCGGGGAGCTGTTTTTT CAIREPGQGSTGELFF few TRBJ2-2 TRBD1 TRBV10-3
TGTGCCAGCAGTCCCAGGGGGCTACAAGAGACCCAGTACTTC CASSPRGLQETQYF NA TRBJ2-5 TRBD1 TRBV28
TGCAGTGCTTTAAAGGGGGCTGGAAACACCATATATTTT CSALKGAGNTIYF many TRBJ1-3 NA TRBV20-1
TGTGCCAGCAGTTACTTTGGCGATGGGAACACTGAAGCTTTCTTT CASSYFGDGNTEAFF few TRBJ1-1 NA TRBV6-5
TGTGCCAGCAAGTGGGACAGGACTTCACCCCTCCACTTT CASKWDRTSPLHF many TRBJ1-6 TRBD1 TRBV3-1
TGTGCCAGCAGCGCCATGATAAGGGACAATTCACCCCTCCACTTT CASSAMIRDNSPLHF many TRBJ1-6 NA TRBV7-6
TGCAGTGCTACTTCGAGGGATACCAGCACAGATACGCAGTATTTT CSATSRDTSTDTQYF few TRBJ2-3 NA TRBV20-1
TGTGCCAGCAGCCCGCGAACGACAGGGAATGGCTACACCTTC CASSPRTTGNGYTF many TRBJ1-2 TRBD1 TRBV7-2
TGTGCCAGCAGTTATTGGGACTTCCGTCCAGAGACCCAGTACTTC CASSYWDFRPETQYF many TRBJ2-5 NA TRBV6-5
TGTGCCAGCAGCCTATCCTCGGGGGGGCCCTACGAGCAGTACTTC CASSLSSGGPYEQYF few TRBJ2-7 TRBD2 TRBV12-3/TRBV12-4
TGCGCCAGCAGCTTGTGGCCCGGGACGGCAGATACGCAGTATTTT CASSLWPGTADTQYF NA TRBJ2-3 NA TRBV5-1
TGTGCCAGCGGCGAGGGTGGCTTGGGCTACACCTTC CASGEGGLGYTF few TRBJ1-2 NA TRBV6-5
TGTGCCATCAAGACCCGGGGCTCTTTTCTAACTGGTGAGCAGTTCTTC CAIKTRGSFLTGEQFF NA TRBJ2-1 NA TRBV12-3/TRBV12-4
TGCGCCAGCAGCCAAGACAGCACGAACACCGGGGAGCTGTTTTTT CASSQDSTNTGELFF few TRBJ2-2 NA TRBV4-3
TGTGCCAGCAGTATGACAGGGTTTGGCTACACCTTC CASSMTGFGYTF many TRBJ1-2 TRBD1 TRBV12-3/TRBV12-4
TGTGCCAGCAGTCCGGACAGGTACTATGGCTACACCTTC CASSPDRYYGYTF many TRBJ1-2 TRBD1 TRBV25-1
TGTGCCAGCAGCCAAAATTCCGGGGCACACCAAGAGACCCAGTACTTC CASSQNSGAHQETQYF many TRBJ2-5 NA TRBV4-2
TGTGCCAGCAGCTTTGGTGGTACCGGCAGGGCCCAGCATTTT CASSFGGTGRAQHF few TRBJ1-5 NA TRBV5-5
TGCGCCAGCAGCCCGCCTCTGAGGGCGGCCAAAAACATTCAGTACTTC CASSPPLRAAKNIQYF many TRBJ2-4 NA TRBV4-1
TGTGCCAGTAAAACCGCCAGTACCCCTGCGCAGTTCTTC CASKTASTPAQFF few TRBJ2-1 NA TRBV19
TGTGCCAGCGGCGGGGGGTCAAAAGAGACCCAGTACTTC CASGGGSKETQYF few TRBJ2-5 TRBD2 TRBV2